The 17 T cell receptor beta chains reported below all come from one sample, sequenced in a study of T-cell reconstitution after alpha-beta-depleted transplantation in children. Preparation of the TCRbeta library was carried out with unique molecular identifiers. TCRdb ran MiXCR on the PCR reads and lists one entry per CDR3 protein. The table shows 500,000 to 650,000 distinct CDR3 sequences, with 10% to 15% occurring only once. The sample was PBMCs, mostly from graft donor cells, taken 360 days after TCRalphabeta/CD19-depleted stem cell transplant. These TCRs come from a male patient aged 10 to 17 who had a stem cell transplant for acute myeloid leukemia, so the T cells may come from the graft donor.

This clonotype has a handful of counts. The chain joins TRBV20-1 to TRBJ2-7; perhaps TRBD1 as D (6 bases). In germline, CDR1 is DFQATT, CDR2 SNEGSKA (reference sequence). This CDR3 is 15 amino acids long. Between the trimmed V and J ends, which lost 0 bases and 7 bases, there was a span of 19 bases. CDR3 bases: TGCAGTGCTAGAGATCAAGGGACACGACCTACAGAGCAGTACTTC. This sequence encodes CSARDQGTRPTEQYF.

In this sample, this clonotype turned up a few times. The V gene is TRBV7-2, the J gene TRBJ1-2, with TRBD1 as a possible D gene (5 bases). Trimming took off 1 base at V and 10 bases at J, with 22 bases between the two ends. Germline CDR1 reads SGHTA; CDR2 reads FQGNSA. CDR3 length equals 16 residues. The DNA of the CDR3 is TGTGCCAGCAGCTTAGTGTGGATGGCAGGGTTAATTGTCTACACCTTC. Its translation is CASSLVWMAGLIVYTF.

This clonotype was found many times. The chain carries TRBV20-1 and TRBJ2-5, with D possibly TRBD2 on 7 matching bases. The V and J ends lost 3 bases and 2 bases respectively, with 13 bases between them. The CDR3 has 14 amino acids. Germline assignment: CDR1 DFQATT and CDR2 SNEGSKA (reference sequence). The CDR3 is CSARGGGFQETQYF. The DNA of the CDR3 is TGCAGTGCTAGGGGGGGGGGCTTTCAAGAGACCCAGTACTTC.

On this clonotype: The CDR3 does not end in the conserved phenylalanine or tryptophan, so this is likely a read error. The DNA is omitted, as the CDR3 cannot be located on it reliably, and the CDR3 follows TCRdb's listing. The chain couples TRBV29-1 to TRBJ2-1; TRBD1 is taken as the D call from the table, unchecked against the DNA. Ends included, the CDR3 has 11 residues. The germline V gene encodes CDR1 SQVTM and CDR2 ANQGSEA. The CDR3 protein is CSAPAATGNRI.

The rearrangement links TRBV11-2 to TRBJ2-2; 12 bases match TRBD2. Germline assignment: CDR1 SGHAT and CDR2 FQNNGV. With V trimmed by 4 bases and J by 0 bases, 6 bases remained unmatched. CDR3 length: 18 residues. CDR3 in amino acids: CASSSRLAGAANTGELFF. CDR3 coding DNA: TGTGCCAGCAGCTCCCGACTAGCGGGAGCCGCGAACACCGGGGAGCTGTTTTTT.

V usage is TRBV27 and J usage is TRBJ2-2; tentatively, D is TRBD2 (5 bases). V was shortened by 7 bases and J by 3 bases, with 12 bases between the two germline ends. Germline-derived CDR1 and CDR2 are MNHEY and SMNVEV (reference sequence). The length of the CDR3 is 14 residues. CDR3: CASTAAGYTGELFF. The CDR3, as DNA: TGTGCCAGCACAGCGGCGGGCTACACCGGGGAGCTGTTTTTT.

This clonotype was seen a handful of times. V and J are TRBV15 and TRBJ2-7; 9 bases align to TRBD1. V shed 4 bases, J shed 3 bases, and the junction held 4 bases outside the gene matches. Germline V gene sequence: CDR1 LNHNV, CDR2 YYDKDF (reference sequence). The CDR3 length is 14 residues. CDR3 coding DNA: TGTGCCACCAGCACGGGACAGGGACGCTACGAGCAGTACTTC. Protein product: CATSTGQGRYEQYF.

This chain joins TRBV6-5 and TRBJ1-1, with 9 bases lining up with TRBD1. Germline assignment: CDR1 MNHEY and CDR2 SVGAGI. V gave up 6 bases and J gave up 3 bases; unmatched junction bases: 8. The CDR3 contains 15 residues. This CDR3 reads CASSPGDRAYTEAFF. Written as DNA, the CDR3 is TGTGCCAGCAGCCCGGGGGACAGGGCTTACACTGAAGCTTTCTTT.

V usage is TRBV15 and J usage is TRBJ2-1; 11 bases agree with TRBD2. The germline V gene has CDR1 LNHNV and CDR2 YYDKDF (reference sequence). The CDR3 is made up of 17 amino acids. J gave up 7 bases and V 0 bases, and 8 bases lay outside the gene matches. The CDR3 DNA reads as TGTGCCACCAGCAGAGAGCTTACTAGCGGGAGTAGGAATGAGCAGTTCTTC. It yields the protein CATSRELTSGSRNEQFF.

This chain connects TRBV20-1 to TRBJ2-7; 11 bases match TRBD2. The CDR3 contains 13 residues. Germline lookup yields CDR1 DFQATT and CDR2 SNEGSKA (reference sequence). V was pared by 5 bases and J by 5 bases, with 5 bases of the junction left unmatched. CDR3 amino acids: CSAVSGRAHEQYF. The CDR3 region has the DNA TGCAGTGCTGTTAGCGGGAGGGCCCACGAGCAGTACTTC.

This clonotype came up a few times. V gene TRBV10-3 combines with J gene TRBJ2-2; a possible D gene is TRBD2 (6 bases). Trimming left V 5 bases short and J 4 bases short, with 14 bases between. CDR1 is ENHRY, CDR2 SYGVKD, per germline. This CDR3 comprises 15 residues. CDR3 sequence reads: CAISTGGPSTGELFF. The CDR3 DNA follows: TGTGCCATCAGTACCGGGGGTCCCTCCACCGGGGAGCTGTTTTTT.

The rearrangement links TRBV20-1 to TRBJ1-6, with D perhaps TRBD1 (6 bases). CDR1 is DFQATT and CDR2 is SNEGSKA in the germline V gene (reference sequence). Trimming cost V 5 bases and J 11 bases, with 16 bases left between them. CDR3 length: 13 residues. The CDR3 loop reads CSASTGPGAPLHF. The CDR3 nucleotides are TGCAGTGCTTCGACAGGCCCGGGAGCACCCCTCCACTTT.

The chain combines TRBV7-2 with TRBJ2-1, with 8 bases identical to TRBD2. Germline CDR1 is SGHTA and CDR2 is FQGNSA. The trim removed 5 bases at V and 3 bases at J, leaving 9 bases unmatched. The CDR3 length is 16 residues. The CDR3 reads CASSPDPGLVYNEQFF. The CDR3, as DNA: TGTGCCAGCAGCCCAGATCCGGGACTAGTCTACAATGAGCAGTTCTTC.

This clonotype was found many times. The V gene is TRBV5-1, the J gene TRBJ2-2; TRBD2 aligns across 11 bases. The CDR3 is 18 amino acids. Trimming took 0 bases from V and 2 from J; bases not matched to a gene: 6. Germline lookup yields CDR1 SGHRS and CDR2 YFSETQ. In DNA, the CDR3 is TGCGCCAGCAGCTTGGATCCTAGCGGGAGGAGTAACACCGGGGAGCTGTTTTTT. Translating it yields CASSLDPSGRSNTGELFF.

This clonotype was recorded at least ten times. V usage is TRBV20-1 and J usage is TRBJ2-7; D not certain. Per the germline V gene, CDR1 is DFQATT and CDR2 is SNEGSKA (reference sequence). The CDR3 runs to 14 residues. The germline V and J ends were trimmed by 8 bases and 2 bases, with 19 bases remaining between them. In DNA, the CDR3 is TGCAGTTGTGTCCCCTACCTCCCCACCTACGAGCAGTACTTC. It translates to CSCVPYLPTYEQYF.

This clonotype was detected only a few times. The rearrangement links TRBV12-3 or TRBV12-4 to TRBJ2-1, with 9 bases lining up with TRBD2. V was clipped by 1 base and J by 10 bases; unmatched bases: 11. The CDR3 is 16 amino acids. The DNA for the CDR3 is TGTGCCAGCAGTTTAGGGACGGCTAGCGGGACGGGGGAGCAGTTCTTC. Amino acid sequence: CASSLGTASGTGEQFF.

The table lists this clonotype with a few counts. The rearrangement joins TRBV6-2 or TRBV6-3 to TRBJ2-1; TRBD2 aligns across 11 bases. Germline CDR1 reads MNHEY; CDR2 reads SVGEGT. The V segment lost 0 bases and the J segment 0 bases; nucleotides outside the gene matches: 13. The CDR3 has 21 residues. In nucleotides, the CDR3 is TGTGCCAGCAGTTACTCCATTAGCGGGAGGGCCACTATGAGCTCCTACAATGAGCAGTTCTTC. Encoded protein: CASSYSISGRATMSSYNEQFF.